Below, one T cell receptor (beta chain) is given with its context. The data stem from a study of T cells after posttransplantation cyclophosphamide. Assay used: immunoSEQ multiplex PCR; TCRdb lists only in-frame clones, some missing. The sample yields 50,000 to 65,000 clones, 85% to 90% seen once. With 1 base removed from V and 0 bases from J, the gap between germline ends came to 13 bases. CDR3 length: 16 residues. Germline assignment: CDR1 SEHNR and CDR2 FQNEAQ (reference sequence). The V and J genes are TRBV7-9 and TRBJ2-7; tentatively, D is TRBD1 (5 bases). Sample: PBMCs. This TCR was recovered from a man aged 25 to 45 with a blood cancer, CMV-positive, and with a related stem cell donor. CDR3 DNA sequence: TGTGCCAGCAGCTTAGATCAAGGGGATCTCTCCTACGAGCAGTACTTC. Translation gives CASSLDQGDLSYEQYF.